This is a list of T cell receptor beta chains from one sample in a study of blood T cells in healthy people across ages. TCRdb redid the calling of the 5' RACE reads with MiXCR, one entry per CDR3 protein. The sample records 500,000 to 650,000 distinct CDR3 sequences, roughly a quarter being singletons. The sample also formed part of further work on T cells of mothers and their children.

Material for sequencing was blood. The receptors derive from a boy aged 2 to 9 in good health. The conserved cysteine and the conserved F or W are not part of the CDR3 here. Each record gives: clone size, V gene, CDR3 protein. Rows give clone size only sometimes, using once, few, many, or a class for an expanded clone.

clone_size: few; v_call: TRBV19; cdr3_aa: ASRVVNGTVCLAGAF
clone_size: once; v_call: TRBV20-1; cdr3_aa: SAISPSGGNEQF
clone_size: few; v_call: TRBV10-3; cdr3_aa: AISEASGERNEQF
clone_size: many; v_call: TRBV29-1; cdr3_aa: SAGRGTDTQY
clone_size: -; v_call: TRBV29-1; cdr3_aa: SVTTVEGYEQY
clone_size: few; v_call: TRBV7-9; cdr3_aa: ASSLMQTQY
clone_size: few; v_call: TRBV29-1; cdr3_aa: SVELTGGPDTQY
clone_size: -; v_call: TRBV28; cdr3_aa: ASSFRVKSNQPQH
clone_size: few; v_call: TRBV27; cdr3_aa: ASSNQGYGYT
clone_size: -; v_call: TRBV3-1; cdr3_aa: ASSSGPKNIQY
clone_size: many; v_call: TRBV4-3; cdr3_aa: ASSQGRERSDTQY
clone_size: few; v_call: TRBV9; cdr3_aa: ASSVGGAAKNIQY
clone_size: -; v_call: TRBV15; cdr3_aa: ATSSDLTGELF
clone_size: -; v_call: TRBV12-3/TRBV12-4; cdr3_aa: ASSGWTGPLTDTQY
clone_size: -; v_call: TRBV29-1; cdr3_aa: SVEGTSGVPETQY
clone_size: few; v_call: TRBV4-1; cdr3_aa: ASSQGLAGGQFTDTQY